These T cell receptor beta chains were read from a single sample in a study of blood T cells in healthy people across ages. TCRdb itself ran the 5' RACE reads through MiXCR, one entry per CDR3 protein. This repertoire shows around 990,000 distinct CDR3 sequences, under 30% found once; its top ten account for approximately 0.7%. The data were also submitted as part of a second study, on T cells of mothers and their children.

What was sequenced was blood. Every receptor here comes from a girl aged 2-9 years in good health. CDR3s include the opening cysteine and the closing phenylalanine or tryptophan. The D gene is left open where the match is weak. Clone size is not always given. Where it is, it says once, few, many or a class for expanded clones.

v_gene	d_gene	abundance	j_gene	CDR3aa	CDR3nt
TRBV12-5	.	.	TRBJ1-1	CASGYLGNQAFF	TGTGCTAGTGGTTATTTGGGGAATCAAGCTTTCTTT
TRBV29-1	.	few	TRBJ2-3	CSVTEGGYTDTQYF	TGCAGCGTTACTGAGGGGGGGTACACAGATACGCAGTATTTT
TRBV27	.	.	TRBJ2-5	CASSLSKARGETQYF	TGTGCCAGCAGTTTATCGAAGGCTAGAGGAGAGACCCAGTACTTC
TRBV29-1	TRBD1	few	TRBJ2-2	CSGRLGQGAGAGELFF	TGCAGCGGCCGCTTGGGACAGGGGGCAGGAGCCGGGGAGCTGTTTTTT
TRBV6-2/TRBV6-3	.	.	TRBJ1-2	CASSSDSLGYTF	TGTGCCAGCAGTTCGGACAGTTTAGGCTACACCTTC
TRBV6-1	.	few	TRBJ2-6	CASRREAGSGANVLTF	TGTGCCAGCAGGAGGGAAGCTGGCTCTGGGGCCAACGTCCTGACTTTC
TRBV7-3	.	.	TRBJ2-1	CASSLLGVSSYNEQFF	TGTGCCAGCAGCTTATTGGGCGTTAGCTCCTACAATGAGCAGTTCTTC
TRBV5-1	TRBD2	.	TRBJ2-3	CASSSSGLESTDTQYF	TGCGCCAGCAGCTCAAGCGGACTAGAGAGCACAGATACGCAGTATTTT
TRBV12-3/TRBV12-4	.	.	TRBJ2-7	CASSLLVTAYEQYF	TGTGCCAGCAGCCTGTTGGTTACCGCCTACGAGCAGTACTTC
TRBV7-3	TRBD1	.	TRBJ2-1	CASSVEGTANNEQFF	TGTGCCAGCAGTGTTGAGGGGACAGCAAACAATGAGCAGTTCTTC
TRBV4-3	TRBD1	.	TRBJ1-2	CASSGLGQGGDGYTF	TGCGCCAGCAGCGGCCTCGGACAGGGCGGCGATGGCTACACCTTC
TRBV5-6	.	.	TRBJ2-7	CASASTGRPQYEQYF	TGTGCCAGCGCCTCGACAGGGAGGCCCCAGTACGAGCAGTACTTC